This TCR beta chain was sequenced during a study of blood T cell repertoires in COVID-19. As originally analysed: Reference gene primer amplification yielded estimated nucleated cell counts. The table came from immunoSEQ multiplex PCR; TCRdb's copy has only in-frame clones and leaves some out. V and J calls and clone size are given by that table; D and trimming were obtained from the DNA. This sample has around 450,000 clones, with 87% found just once. Germline values: CDR1 MGHRA, CDR2 YSYEKL. V gave up 4 bases and J gave up 2 bases; unmatched junction bases: 4. The CDR3 has 17 residues. This receptor was taken from a woman aged 18-35 years who had recovered from COVID-19. The gene calls are TRBV4-1 and TRBJ2-3; 15 bases align to TRBD2. Sequencing was done on a sample of PBMCs or T cells enriched from blood (not recorded which). The CDR3 loop is CASSRWTSGGDTDTQYF. In DNA, the CDR3 is TGCGCCAGCAGCCGGTGGACTAGCGGGGGGGACACAGATACGCAGTATTTT.